The present T cell receptor beta chain was sequenced within a study of T cells in Graves' hyperthyroidism and ophthalmopathy. Looking at the study overall: At the time of initial diagnosis and before any treatment, peripheral blood was collected.

The source material, RNA transcripts, was used to amplify TCR beta CDR3 regions. Initially, a first-round RT-PCR of the TCR CDR3 employed the HTBI primer set. TCRdb redid the calling of the multiplex PCR reads with MiXCR, one entry per CDR3 protein. The table lists over 500,000 distinct CDR3 sequences, 15% to 20% of them singletons, with approximately 16% in the top ten. Losses at the gene ends were 4 bases for V and 7 bases for J; bases not matched to a gene: 4. The CDR3 covers 14 residues. Per the germline V gene, CDR1 is SEHNR and CDR2 is FQNEAQ (reference sequence). Many counts were recorded for this clonotype.

The source is a woman between 18 and 30 years old with Graves' ophthalmopathy. The source material was blood. The genes are TRBV7-9 and TRBJ2-2; 9 bases match TRBD1. CDR3 amino acids: CASSSQGAYGELFF. Written as DNA, the CDR3 is TGTGCCAGCAGCTCACAGGGGGCGTACGGGGAGCTGTTTTTT. Using reference TRBV7-9 and TRBJ2-2 for the parts outside the CDR3, the full variable domain is DTGVSQNPRHKITKRGQNVTFRCDPISEHNRLYWYRQTLGQGPEFLTYFQNEAQLEKSRLLSDRFSAERPKGSFSTLEIQRTEQGDSAMYLCASSSQGAYGELFFGEGSRLTVL.